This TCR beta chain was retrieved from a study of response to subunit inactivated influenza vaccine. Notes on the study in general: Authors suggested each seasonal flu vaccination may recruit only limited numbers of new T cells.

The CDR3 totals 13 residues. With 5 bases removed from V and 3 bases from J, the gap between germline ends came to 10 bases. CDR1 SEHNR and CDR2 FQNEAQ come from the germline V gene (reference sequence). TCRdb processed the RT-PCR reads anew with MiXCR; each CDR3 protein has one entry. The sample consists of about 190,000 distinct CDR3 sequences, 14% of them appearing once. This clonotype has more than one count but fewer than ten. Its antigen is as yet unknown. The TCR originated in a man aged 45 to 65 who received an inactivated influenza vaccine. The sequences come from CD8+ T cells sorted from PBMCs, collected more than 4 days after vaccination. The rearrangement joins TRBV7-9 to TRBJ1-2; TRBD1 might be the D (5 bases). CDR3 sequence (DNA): TGTGCCAGCAGCCCCGGGACGGACTATGGCTACACCTTC. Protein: CASSPGTDYGYTF.